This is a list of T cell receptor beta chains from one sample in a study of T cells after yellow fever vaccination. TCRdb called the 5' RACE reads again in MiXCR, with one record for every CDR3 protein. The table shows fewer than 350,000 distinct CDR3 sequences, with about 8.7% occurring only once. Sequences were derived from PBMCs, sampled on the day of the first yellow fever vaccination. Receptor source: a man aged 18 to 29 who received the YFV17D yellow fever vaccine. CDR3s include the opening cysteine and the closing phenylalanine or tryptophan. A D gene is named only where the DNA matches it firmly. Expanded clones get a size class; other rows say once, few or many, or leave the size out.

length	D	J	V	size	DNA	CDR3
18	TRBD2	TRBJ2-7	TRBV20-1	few	TGCAGTGCTCTGCCAGGAGCGGGGGGCCCTCCGACCCCCCCCGAGCAGTACTTC	CSALPGAGGPPTPPEQYF
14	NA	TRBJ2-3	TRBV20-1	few	TGCAGTGCTAGGGTAAATCTGGCCACAGATACGCAGTATTTT	CSARVNLATDTQYF
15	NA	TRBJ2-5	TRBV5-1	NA	TGCGCCAGCAGCTTGAGTGTGGGAGTAGGAGAGACCCAGTACTTC	CASSLSVGVGETQYF
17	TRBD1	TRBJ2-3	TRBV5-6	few	TGTGCCAGCACTTCCATGACACAGGGGGTTGTCACAGATACGCAGTATTTT	CASTSMTQGVVTDTQYF
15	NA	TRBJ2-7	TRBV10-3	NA	TGTGCCATCAGTGTAAGGGGAGATCTAAACTACGAGCAGTACTTC	CAISVRGDLNYEQYF
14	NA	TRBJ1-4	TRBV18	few	TGTGCCAGCCAAACAGCCGCAACTAATGAAAAACTGTTTTTT	CASQTAATNEKLFF
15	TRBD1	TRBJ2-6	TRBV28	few	TGTGCCAGCAGCCCCCAGGGGGCTGGGGCCAACGTCCTGACTTTC	CASSPQGAGANVLTF
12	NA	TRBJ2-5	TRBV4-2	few	TGTGCCAGCAGCCAAGGATGGGAGACCCAGTACTTC	CASSQGWETQYF
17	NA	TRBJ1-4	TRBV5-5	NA	TGTGCCAGCAGCTTAAAGACGGCCACCCACACTAATGAAAAACTGTTTTTT	CASSLKTATHTNEKLFF
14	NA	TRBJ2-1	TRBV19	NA	TGTGCCAGTAGTATAGGCACCGGTCTTTATGAGCAGTTCTTC	CASSIGTGLYEQFF
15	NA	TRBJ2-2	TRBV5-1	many	TGCGCCAGCAGCTTGGTGGGACGAGACACCGGGGAGCTGTTTTTT	CASSLVGRDTGELFF
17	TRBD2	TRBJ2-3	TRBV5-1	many	TGCGCCAGCAGCTCAACCATTAGCGGGGGGGCAACGGATACGCAGTATTTT	CASSSTISGGATDTQYF
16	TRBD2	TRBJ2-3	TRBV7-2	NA	TGTGCCAGCAGCTCCCTCCGGGGGGGCAGGACAGATACGCAGTATTTT	CASSSLRGGRTDTQYF
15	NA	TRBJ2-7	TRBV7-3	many	TGTGCCAGCAGCTTATTCCCCGGGGACGAATACGAGCAGTACTTC	CASSLFPGDEYEQYF
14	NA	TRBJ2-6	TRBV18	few	TGTGCCAGCTCCCTATGGCCTGGGGCCAACGTCCTGACTTTC	CASSLWPGANVLTF
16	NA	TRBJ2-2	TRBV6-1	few	TGTGCCAGCAGTCCATTCGCCAGCGCGAACACCGGGGAGCTGTTTTTT	CASSPFASANTGELFF
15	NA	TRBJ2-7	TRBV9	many	TGTGCCAGCAGCGTAGGAGGGGCAGGGATCTACGAGCAGTACTTC	CASSVGGAGIYEQYF
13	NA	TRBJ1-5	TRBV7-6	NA	TGTGCCAGCAGTTGGGCCTTAAATCAGCCCCAGCATTTT	CASSWALNQPQHF
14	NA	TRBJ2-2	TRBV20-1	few	TGCAGTGCCCCAGGAGGAATCAGGACCGGGGAGCTGTTTTTT	CSAPGGIRTGELFF
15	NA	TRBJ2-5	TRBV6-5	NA	TGTGCCAGCAGTTCGCTCGACAGTATGGGGGAGACCCAGTACTTC	CASSSLDSMGETQYF
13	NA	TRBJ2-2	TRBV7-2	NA	TGTGCCAGCAGCTTAGGGCCCTCCGGGGAGCTGTTTTTT	CASSLGPSGELFF
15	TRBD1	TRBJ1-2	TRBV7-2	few	TGTGCCAGCAGCCCAGGGGGGGCGTTGGGAAATGGCTACACCTTC	CASSPGGALGNGYTF
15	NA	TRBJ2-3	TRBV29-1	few	TGCAGCGCAAACCGTTGGGACATCCTCACAGATACGCAGTATTTT	CSANRWDILTDTQYF
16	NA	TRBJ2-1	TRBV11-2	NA	TGTGCCAGCAGCTTAGATCAGGGTTCGGGGGACAATGAGCAGTTCTTC	CASSLDQGSGDNEQFF
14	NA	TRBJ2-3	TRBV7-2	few	TGTGCCAGCAGCTTCTGGGACCTCACAGATACGCAGTATTTT	CASSFWDLTDTQYF
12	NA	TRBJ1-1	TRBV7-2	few	TGTGCCAGCAGCCCAACTTACTCTGAAGCTTTCTTT	CASSPTYSEAFF
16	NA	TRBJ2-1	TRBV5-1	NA	TGCGCCAGCAGCACTTGGGGGGGCGAGGCCAGCAATGAGCAGTTCTTC	CASSTWGGEASNEQFF
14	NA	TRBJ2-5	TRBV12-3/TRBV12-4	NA	TGTGCCAGCAGTCGCGGGACCCAACAAGAGACCCAGTACTTC	CASSRGTQQETQYF
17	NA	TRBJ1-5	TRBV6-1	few	TGTGCCAGCACCCCCCTCGGTAATCGAGGAAGCAATCAGCCCCAGCATTTT	CASTPLGNRGSNQPQHF
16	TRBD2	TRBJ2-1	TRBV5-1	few	TGCGCCAGCAGCTTGGTTGGAGCGGGGCCGCGGCATGAGCAGTTCTTC	CASSLVGAGPRHEQFF
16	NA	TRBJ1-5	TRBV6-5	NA	TGTGCCAGCAGTTACTCAGGGCCGTATAGCAATCAGCCCCAGCATTTT	CASSYSGPYSNQPQHF
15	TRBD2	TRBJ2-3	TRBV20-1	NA	TGCAGTGCCCCCTCACTAGCGGGGAGCACAGATACGCAGTATTTT	CSAPSLAGSTDTQYF
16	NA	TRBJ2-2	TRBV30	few	TGTGCCTGGAGTGTTATTTGGCGTGCAGAGGCCGGGGAGCTGTTTTTT	CAWSVIWRAEAGELFF
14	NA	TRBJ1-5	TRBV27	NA	TGTGCCAGCAGTTTACCCGGACCGTCGGCGCCCCAGCATTTT	CASSLPGPSAPQHF
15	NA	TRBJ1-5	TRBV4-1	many	TGCGCCAGCAGCCACAGCCGGGACAATGGTCAGCCCCAGCATTTT	CASSHSRDNGQPQHF
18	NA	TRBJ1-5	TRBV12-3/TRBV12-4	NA	TGTGCCAGCAGTTACCAAAGACCTCCGGGACGCAATAGACAGCCCCAGCATTTT	CASSYQRPPGRNRQPQHF
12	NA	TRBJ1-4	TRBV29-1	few	TGCAGCGCGGTTATGGAGAATGAAAAACTGTTTTTT	CSAVMENEKLFF
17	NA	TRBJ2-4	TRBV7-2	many	TGTGCCAGCAGCCCTACCCTAGGGGACGGCTCCAAAAACATTCAGTACTTC	CASSPTLGDGSKNIQYF
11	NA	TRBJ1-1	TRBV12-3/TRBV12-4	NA	TGTGCCAGCAGTTTTCAGGAGGAAGCTTTCTTT	CASSFQEEAFF
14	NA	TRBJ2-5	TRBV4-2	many	TGTGCCAGCAGCCAAGTTCCAGGGGAAGAGACCCAGTACTTC	CASSQVPGEETQYF
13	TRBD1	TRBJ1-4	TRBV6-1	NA	TGTGCCAGCAGTAGCCAGGGGGCTGAAAAACTGTTTTTT	CASSSQGAEKLFF
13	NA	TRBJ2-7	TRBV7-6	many	TGTGCCAGCAGCCGGGATTTAACCTACGAGCAGTACTTC	CASSRDLTYEQYF